Listed below are T cell receptor beta chains from one sample, sequenced in a study of T cells in Graves' hyperthyroidism and ophthalmopathy. From the multiplex PCR reads, TCRdb called clonotypes with MiXCR, one entry per CDR3 protein. The data contain roughly 170,000 distinct CDR3 sequences, approximately 9% of them singletons. Sequenced material: blood. The receptor set was obtained from a woman younger than 35 with Graves' hyperthyroidism that later progressed to Graves' ophthalmopathy. CDR3s include the opening cysteine and the closing phenylalanine or tryptophan. A D gene is named only where the DNA matches it firmly. Clone size is not always given. Where it is, it says once, few, many or a class for expanded clones.

CDR3 DNA: TGTGCCAGCAGCACCGGCGGTGGGGCAGAGACCCAGTACTTC
CDR3 protein: CASSTGGGAETQYF
clone size: many
V gene: TRBV3-1
D gene: NA
J gene: TRBJ2-5
CDR3 length: 14

CDR3 DNA: TGCAGTGCTAGAGAGGACAGCGGCTACACCTTC
CDR3 protein: CSAREDSGYTF
clone size: many
V gene: TRBV20-1
D gene: NA
J gene: TRBJ1-2
CDR3 length: 11

CDR3 DNA: TGCAGTGCTACCGGGTCAAATCAGCCCCAGCATTTT
CDR3 protein: CSATGSNQPQHF
clone size: many
V gene: TRBV20-1
D gene: NA
J gene: TRBJ1-5
CDR3 length: 12

CDR3 DNA: TGTGCCAGCAGCTTAGCACCCAACACCTACGAGCAGTACTTC
CDR3 protein: CASSLAPNTYEQYF
clone size: many
V gene: TRBV7-8
D gene: NA
J gene: TRBJ2-7
CDR3 length: 14

CDR3 DNA: TGTGCCAGCAGCTTAGGGGGGGGCGATGAGCAGTTCTTC
CDR3 protein: CASSLGGGDEQFF
clone size: few
V gene: TRBV5-4
D gene: NA
J gene: TRBJ2-1
CDR3 length: 13

CDR3 DNA: TGTGCCAGCAGCCAGGACAGCGGGCAGACCCAGTACTTC
CDR3 protein: CASSQDSGQTQYF
clone size: many
V gene: TRBV3-1
D gene: NA
J gene: TRBJ2-5
CDR3 length: 13

CDR3 DNA: TGCGCCAGCAGAAAACTGGGGGGCCAAGAGACCCAGTACTTC
CDR3 protein: CASRKLGGQETQYF
clone size: NA
V gene: TRBV4-1
D gene: NA
J gene: TRBJ2-5
CDR3 length: 14

CDR3 DNA: TGCAGTGCTAGAGACGCGGCGAGACCGACAGGGATTCAGCCCCAGCATTTT
CDR3 protein: CSARDAARPTGIQPQHF
clone size: many
V gene: TRBV20-1
D gene: TRBD1
J gene: TRBJ1-5
CDR3 length: 17

CDR3 DNA: TGCGCCAGCAGCGCAATCTTCGGGACAACTGCAACTAATGAAAAACTGTTTTTT
CDR3 protein: CASSAIFGTTATNEKLFF
clone size: NA
V gene: TRBV4-1
D gene: NA
J gene: TRBJ1-4
CDR3 length: 18

CDR3 DNA: TGTGCCAGCAGCTTACCACAGCAAGAGACCCAGTACTTC
CDR3 protein: CASSLPQQETQYF
clone size: NA
V gene: TRBV5-4
D gene: NA
J gene: TRBJ2-5
CDR3 length: 13

CDR3 DNA: TGTGCCAGCCAGAGGGACAGAGCCCAGCCCCAGCATTTT
CDR3 protein: CASQRDRAQPQHF
clone size: many
V gene: TRBV12-3/TRBV12-4
D gene: TRBD1
J gene: TRBJ1-5
CDR3 length: 13

CDR3 DNA: TGTGCCAGCAGCTTAAGTGGTGGAAACACCATATATTTT
CDR3 protein: CASSLSGGNTIYF
clone size: many
V gene: TRBV7-3
D gene: NA
J gene: TRBJ1-3
CDR3 length: 13

CDR3 DNA: TGTGCCAGCAGCCTGAAGGGGCGAAATTCACCCCTCCACTTT
CDR3 protein: CASSLKGRNSPLHF
clone size: many
V gene: TRBV9
D gene: NA
J gene: TRBJ1-6
CDR3 length: 14

CDR3 DNA: TGTGCCTGGAGTGACACAGCCGGAAATCAGCCCCAGCATTTT
CDR3 protein: CAWSDTAGNQPQHF
clone size: many
V gene: TRBV30
D gene: NA
J gene: TRBJ1-5
CDR3 length: 14